These T cell receptor beta chains were read from a single sample in a study of blood T cell repertoires in COVID-19. Profiling relied on immunoSEQ multiplex PCR, and the TCRdb table lists in-frame clones only, not all of them. Of 200,000 to 300,000 clones in the sample, around 88% were seen once. The sequenced material came from PBMCs or T cells enriched from blood (not recorded which). Source of these receptors: a middle-aged man who had recovered from COVID-19. CDR3s include the opening cysteine and the closing phenylalanine or tryptophan. The order of the fields is J gene, V gene, clone size, D gene, CDR3 DNA, CDR3 protein. The D gene is left open where the match is weak. Size is stated for part of the rows, as once, few or many counts, or as a class when the clone is expanded.

J: TRBJ2-7; V: TRBV6-5; size: .; D: .; DNA: TGTGCCAGCATAGGAGACAGCTACGAGCAGTACTTC; CDR3: CASIGDSYEQYF
J: TRBJ1-1; V: TRBV15; size: few; D: .; DNA: TGTGCCACCAGCAGAGACCGGGAATACGCTGAAGCTTTCTTT; CDR3: CATSRDREYAEAFF
J: TRBJ2-7; V: TRBV27; size: .; D: .; DNA: TGTGCCAGCAGTTTATGGGTTGGGGGGGGCTCTATCTACGAGCAGTACTTC; CDR3: CASSLWVGGGSIYEQYF
J: TRBJ2-5; V: TRBV29-1; size: .; D: TRBD2; DNA: TGCAGCGTCGCGACTAGCGGGGCAAAAGAGACCCAGTACTTC; CDR3: CSVATSGAKETQYF
J: TRBJ2-3; V: TRBV19; size: .; D: TRBD1; DNA: TGTGCCAGTCAATGGCAGGGGGCGGAGGATACGCAGTATTTT; CDR3: CASQWQGAEDTQYF
J: TRBJ1-5; V: TRBV5-5; size: .; D: TRBD1; DNA: TGTGCCAGCAGCTTCGATCCGGGACAGGGGTATCAGCCCCAGCATTTT; CDR3: CASSFDPGQGYQPQHF
J: TRBJ1-5; V: TRBV5-1; size: .; D: .; DNA: TGCGCCAGCAGCTTGTATGGGGAGAGCAATCAGCCCCAGCATTTT; CDR3: CASSLYGESNQPQHF
J: TRBJ2-6; V: TRBV28; size: .; D: TRBD2; DNA: TGTGCCAGCAGACCGAGCGGGATCAGAAGTTCTGGGGCCAACGTCCTGACTTTC; CDR3: CASRPSGIRSSGANVLTF
J: TRBJ2-7; V: TRBV3-1/TRBV3-2; size: .; D: .; DNA: TGTGCCAGCAGCTACAGGACAGTCGTCTCCTACGAGCAGTACTTC; CDR3: CASSYRTVVSYEQYF
J: TRBJ1-5; V: TRBV18; size: .; D: .; DNA: TGTGCCAGCTCACCAGTCGGAGATCAGCCCCAGCATTTT; CDR3: CASSPVGDQPQHF
J: TRBJ1-1; V: TRBV5-1; size: .; D: TRBD1; DNA: TGCGCCAGCAGCTCCGGGACAGGGATCACTGAAGCTTTCTTT; CDR3: CASSSGTGITEAFF
J: TRBJ2-7; V: TRBV7-9; size: .; D: .; DNA: TGTGCCAGCAGCTTAGATGGGGAGCTCCACGAGCAGTACTTC; CDR3: CASSLDGELHEQYF
J: TRBJ2-2; V: TRBV9; size: .; D: .; DNA: TGTGCCAGCAGCACCCGGGGGACAGCGAACACCGGGGAGCTGTTTTTT; CDR3: CASSTRGTANTGELFF
J: TRBJ2-7; V: TRBV28; size: .; D: TRBD2; DNA: TGTGCCACCCAGACTAGCGGAATCCCCCTGGACGAGCAGTACTTC; CDR3: CATQTSGIPLDEQYF
J: TRBJ1-1; V: TRBV4-1; size: .; D: TRBD1; DNA: TGCGCCAGCAGCCAAGCTATAAACAGGGGTAGTGAAGCTTTCTTT; CDR3: CASSQAINRGSEAFF
J: TRBJ2-3; V: TRBV5-6; size: .; D: TRBD2; DNA: TGTGCCAGCAGCCCCCGGACTAGCGGCACAGATACGCAGTATTTT; CDR3: CASSPRTSGTDTQYF
J: TRBJ2-4; V: TRBV5-4; size: .; D: TRBD1; DNA: TGTGCCAGCAACCTAGACAGGGAAGGGATTCAGTACTTC; CDR3: CASNLDREGIQYF
J: TRBJ2-3; V: TRBV27; size: .; D: TRBD2; DNA: TGTGCCAGCAGTTTATCGGCTAGCGGGGTGCCAGATACGCAGTATTTT; CDR3: CASSLSASGVPDTQYF
J: TRBJ1-4; V: TRBV18; size: .; D: TRBD1; DNA: TGTGCCAGCTCACCGACAGGGGGCTCTAGTGGTGAAAAACTGTTTTTT; CDR3: CASSPTGGSSGEKLFF
J: TRBJ2-7; V: TRBV7-6; size: .; D: TRBD1; DNA: TGTGCCAGCAGCTTATCGTGGGACAGGTCCTACGAGCAGTACTTC; CDR3: CASSLSWDRSYEQYF
J: TRBJ2-7; V: TRBV4-3; size: .; D: .; DNA: TGCGCCAGCAGCCAAGATTCGGGATCGAGGCACGAGCAGTACTTC; CDR3: CASSQDSGSRHEQYF
J: TRBJ2-1; V: TRBV6-5; size: .; D: TRBD2; DNA: TGTGCCAGCAGTTGCCTAGCGGGTTGGAATGAGCAGTTCTTC; CDR3: CASSCLAGWNEQFF
J: TRBJ1-3; V: TRBV4-1; size: once; D: .; DNA: TGCGCCAGCAGCAACGGTTTACGGTCGCGCTCTGGAAACACCATATATTTT; CDR3: CASSNGLRSRSGNTIYF
J: TRBJ1-2; V: TRBV3-1/TRBV3-2; size: .; D: .; DNA: TGTGCCAGCAGCCAAGATAGGGGCACCTATGGCTACACCTTC; CDR3: CASSQDRGTYGYTF
J: TRBJ1-2; V: TRBV7-6; size: .; D: .; DNA: TGTGCCAGCAGCTTAATCTCGAACTATGGCTACACCTTC; CDR3: CASSLISNYGYTF
J: TRBJ2-7; V: TRBV5-1; size: once; D: TRBD1; DNA: TGCGCCAGCGAGGGGACAGTGCAGTACTTC; CDR3: CASEGTVQYF
J: TRBJ1-3; V: TRBV28; size: .; D: .; DNA: TGTGCCAGCAGTCCGCCTCCGGGTTCCAGCAGCTTTGGAAACACCATATATTTT; CDR3: CASSPPPGSSSFGNTIYF
J: TRBJ2-2; V: TRBV3-1/TRBV3-2; size: .; D: TRBD2; DNA: TGTGCCAGCAGCCAAGCCCGGGACAGGAGTACTAGCGGGACCACCGGGGAGCTGTTTTTT; CDR3: CASSQARDRSTSGTTGELFF
J: TRBJ2-7; V: TRBV9; size: few; D: TRBD1; DNA: TGTGCCAGCAGCGTAGAGGGGGCGGGCGAGCAGTACTTC; CDR3: CASSVEGAGEQYF
J: TRBJ2-3; V: TRBV6-4; size: .; D: TRBD2; DNA: TGTGCCAGCAGTTTCCAAGCGGGGGGCACAGATACGCAGTATTTT; CDR3: CASSFQAGGTDTQYF
J: TRBJ1-4; V: TRBV5-1; size: .; D: TRBD1; DNA: TGCGCCAGCAGCTTGGTACAGGGGGCTGTTTCCGAACTGTTTTTT; CDR3: CASSLVQGAVSELFF
J: TRBJ1-4; V: TRBV19; size: few; D: TRBD1; DNA: TGTGCCAGTAGATCTCCGGGACAGCATAATGAAAAACTGTTTTTT; CDR3: CASRSPGQHNEKLFF
J: TRBJ1-5; V: TRBV5-6; size: .; D: .; DNA: TGTGCCAGCAGCTCACAGATTAGCAATCAGCCCCAGCATTTT; CDR3: CASSSQISNQPQHF
J: TRBJ1-1; V: TRBV6-1; size: .; D: .; DNA: TGTGCCAGCAGTGAACCAGGACAGCATGTTAGGACTGAAGCTTTCTTT; CDR3: CASSEPGQHVRTEAFF
J: TRBJ1-3; V: TRBV19; size: .; D: .; DNA: TGTGCCAGTAGTTTGGACAGCCGACGGACTGGAAACACCATATATTTT; CDR3: CASSLDSRRTGNTIYF
J: TRBJ1-1; V: TRBV13; size: .; D: .; DNA: TGTGCCAGCAGCTTTCGTCCCGGCACTGAAGCTTTCTTT; CDR3: CASSFRPGTEAFF
J: TRBJ1-5; V: TRBV6-5; size: .; D: TRBD1; DNA: TGTGCCAGCAGACCCCCGGGACAGGATCAGCCCCAGCATTTT; CDR3: CASRPPGQDQPQHF
J: TRBJ1-5; V: TRBV6-5; size: .; D: .; DNA: TGTGCCAGCAGTTACTCGCGGGATAGCAATCAGCCCCAGCATTTT; CDR3: CASSYSRDSNQPQHF
J: TRBJ2-1; V: TRBV28; size: .; D: TRBD2; DNA: TGTGCCAGCACCCAAGGACTAGCAGATTACAATGAGCAGTTCTTC; CDR3: CASTQGLADYNEQFF
J: TRBJ2-3; V: TRBV18; size: .; D: TRBD2; DNA: TGTGCCAGCTCATTCAACACGGCGGGAGGGCCGGATACGCAGTATTTT; CDR3: CASSFNTAGGPDTQYF
J: TRBJ1-5; V: TRBV6-5; size: once; D: .; DNA: TGTGCCAGCAGTTACTCATACGGGGGACGATCGCCCCAGCATTTT; CDR3: CASSYSYGGRSPQHF
J: TRBJ1-3; V: TRBV30; size: .; D: .; DNA: TGTGCCTGGAGAGGGGACAGAAACACCATATATTTT; CDR3: CAWRGDRNTIYF
J: TRBJ2-3; V: TRBV6-2/TRBV6-3; size: .; D: .; DNA: TGTGCCAGCAGTTACTGGAGGACAGGAGGGGATACGCAGTATTTT; CDR3: CASSYWRTGGDTQYF
J: TRBJ2-5; V: TRBV14; size: once; D: TRBD2; DNA: TGTGCCAGCAGCCCTTGGACTAGCGGGATGCCAGGGACCCAGTACTTC; CDR3: CASSPWTSGMPGTQYF
J: TRBJ2-1; V: TRBV23-1; size: .; D: TRBD2; DNA: TGCGCCAGCAGTCAATCGGAACAGGGAGGACTAGCGGGAGGATACAATGAGCAGTTCTTC; CDR3: CASSQSEQGGLAGGYNEQFF
J: TRBJ1-2; V: TRBV28; size: .; D: .; DNA: TGTGCCAGCAGTCCCCCCCACACCGCCAACTATGGCTACACCTTC; CDR3: CASSPPHTANYGYTF
J: TRBJ2-5; V: TRBV18; size: .; D: .; DNA: TGTGCCAGCTCACTCGGGTCTCAAGAGACCCAGTACTTC; CDR3: CASSLGSQETQYF
J: TRBJ2-7; V: TRBV7-9; size: few; D: .; DNA: TGTGCCAGCTCTCCTCGGACAGAGTCCTACGAGCAGTACTTC; CDR3: CASSPRTESYEQYF